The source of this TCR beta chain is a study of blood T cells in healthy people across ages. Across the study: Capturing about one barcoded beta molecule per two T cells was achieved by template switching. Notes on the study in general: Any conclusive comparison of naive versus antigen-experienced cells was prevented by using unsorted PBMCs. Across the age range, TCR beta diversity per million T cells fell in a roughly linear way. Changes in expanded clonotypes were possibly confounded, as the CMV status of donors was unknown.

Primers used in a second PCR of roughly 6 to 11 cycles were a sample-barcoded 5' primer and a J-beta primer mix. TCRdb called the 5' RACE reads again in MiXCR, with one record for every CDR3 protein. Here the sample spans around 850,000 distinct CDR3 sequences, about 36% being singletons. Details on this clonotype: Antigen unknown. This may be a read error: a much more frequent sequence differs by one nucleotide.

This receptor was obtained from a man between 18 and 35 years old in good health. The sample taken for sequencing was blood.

DNA for the CDR3: TGTGCCAGCAACTCAGAACAAGAGACCCAGTTCTTC. It translates to CASNSEQETQFF. The chain uses TRBV5-4 and TRBJ2-1; D is ambiguous. This CDR3 has 12 amino acids. Between the trimmed V and J ends, which lost 6 bases and 13 bases, there was a span of 17 bases. CDR1 SGHNT and CDR2 YYREEE come from the germline V gene (reference sequence).